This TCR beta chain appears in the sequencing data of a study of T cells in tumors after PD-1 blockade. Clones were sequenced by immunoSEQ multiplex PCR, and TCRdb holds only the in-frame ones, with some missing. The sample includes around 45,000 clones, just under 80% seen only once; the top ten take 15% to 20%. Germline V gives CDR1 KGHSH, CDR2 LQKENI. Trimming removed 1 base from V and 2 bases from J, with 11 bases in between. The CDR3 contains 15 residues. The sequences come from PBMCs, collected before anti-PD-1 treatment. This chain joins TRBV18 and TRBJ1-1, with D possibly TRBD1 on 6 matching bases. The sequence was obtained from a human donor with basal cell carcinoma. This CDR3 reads CASSPHAGANTEAFF. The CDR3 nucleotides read TGTGCCAGCTCACCACACGCAGGGGCTAACACTGAAGCTTTCTTT.